This T cell receptor (beta chain) was captured in a study of T cell changes during pregnancy in multiple sclerosis. Some clones are missing from TCRdb's copy, which holds only in-frame ones; the method was immunoSEQ multiplex PCR. The repertoire includes tens of thousands of clones, around 93% of them detected once, and more than 2% sits in the top ten. Trimming took off 0 bases at V and 2 bases at J, with 6 bases between the two ends. This CDR3 is built from 14 residues. Per the germline V gene, CDR1 is SGHNT and CDR2 is YYREEE (reference sequence). The clonotype comes from a female donor with multiple sclerosis, enrolled in a pregnancy study. The V and J genes are TRBV5-4 and TRBJ1-3; no clear D gene. Sequences were derived from peripheral blood, sampled in the second trimester of pregnancy. The CDR3 nucleotides are TGTGCCAGCAGCTTGGACAGTACTGGAAACACCATATATTTT. As protein: CASSLDSTGNTIYF.